The clone carrying this T cell receptor beta chain was counted only a few times. Antigen specificity is unknown. After removal of 0 bases from V and 6 bases from J, the junction contained 4 bases not matched to a gene. The CDR3 totals 15 residues. Germline values: CDR1 SGHRS, CDR2 YFSETQ. TCRdb ran MiXCR on the 5' RACE reads and lists one entry per CDR3 protein. The sample has some 550,000 distinct CDR3 sequences; about 19% are singletons. The sample comes from a study of T cells after yellow fever vaccination. Study results and caveats: Peaking on day 5 versus 15, the secondary response was faster but weaker.

The rearrangement joins TRBV5-1 to TRBJ2-3; 10 bases are shared with TRBD1. The source of this sequence is a man aged 25 to 45 who received the YFV17D yellow fever vaccine. The sequencing here drew on PBMCs, taken 15 days after the yellow fever booster vaccination. CDR3 residues: CASSLGQGAGDTQYF. CDR3 bases: TGCGCCAGCAGCTTGGGACAGGGGGCAGGGGATACGCAGTATTTT.